The 9 T cell receptor beta chains listed next were all sequenced from one sample in a study of cytomegalovirus exposure and HLA in healthy donors. The data were produced by immunoSEQ multiplex PCR, yet TCRdb's version contains in-frame clones alone and is incomplete. The data show roughly 80,000 clones, approximately 91% seen once. The sample taken for sequencing was PBMCs. The receptors stem from a man aged 25-45 years in good health and CMV-seronegative.

Note on this clone: In the same sample, other DNA sequences code for this CDR3. The chain recombines TRBV19 with TRBJ2-5; tentatively, D is TRBD1 (5 bases). This CDR3 is 13 amino acids long. Trimming took off 6 bases at V and 4 bases at J, with 12 bases between the two ends. The germline gives CDR1 LNHDA, CDR2 SQIVND (reference sequence). DNA for the CDR3: TGTGCCAGTAGCCAGGGTGTTGTAGAGACCCAGTACTTC. Amino acids: CASSQGVVETQYF. The full variable domain, in which reference TRBV19 and TRBJ2-5 provide the parts outside the CDR3, is DGGITQSPKYLFRKEGQNVTLSCEQNLNHDAMYWYRQDPGQGLRLIYYSQIVNDFQKGDIAEGYSVSREKKESFPLTVTSAQKNPTAFYLCASSQGVVETQYFGPGTRLLVL.

The rearrangement joins TRBV28 to TRBJ1-2, with TRBD1 matching over 7 bases. CDR1 MDHEN and CDR2 SYDVKM come from the germline V gene. The CDR3 length is 14 residues. The junction had 13 bases not matched to a gene; V was cut back by 8 bases and J by 7 bases. The CDR3 region is CASSSGGGASGYTF. As DNA, the CDR3 is TGTGCCAGCTCCTCCGGAGGGGGCGCTAGTGGCTACACCTTC.

The chain is built from TRBV6-4 and TRBJ2-6; D is possibly TRBD2 (5 bases). The CDR3 is 15 amino acids. The germline gives CDR1 MRHNA, CDR2 SNTAGT. Trimming left V 2 bases short and J 3 bases short, with 8 bases between. In DNA, the CDR3 is TGTGCCAGCAGTGACGGGAGTGATGGGGCCAACGTCCTGACTTTC. Amino acid sequence: CASSDGSDGANVLTF.

V usage is TRBV6-6 and J usage is TRBJ2-2, with a tentative D call TRBD1 (6 bases). The CDR3 runs to 16 residues. V lost 5 bases and J lost 3, with 16 bases in between. Germline CDR1 is MNHNY and CDR2 is SVGAGI (reference sequence). The CDR3 here is CASSNKGGADTGELFF. CDR3 sequence (DNA): TGTGCCAGCAGTAACAAAGGGGGTGCGGACACCGGGGAGCTGTTTTTT.

This chain uses TRBV6-1 with TRBJ2-2, with 9 bases lining up with TRBD1. The CDR3 contains 15 residues. After removal of 3 bases from V and 3 bases from J, the junction contained 2 bases not matched to a gene. Germline V gene lookup returns CDR1 MNHNS and CDR2 SASEGT. CDR3 sequence: CASSDWDRDTGELFF. The CDR3 bases are TGTGCCAGCAGTGATTGGGACAGGGACACCGGGGAGCTGTTTTTT.

The gene calls are TRBV6-5 and TRBJ2-7; TRBD2 agrees at 7 bases. After removal of 6 bases from V and 2 bases from J, the junction contained 7 bases not matched to a gene. Germline-derived CDR1 and CDR2 are MNHEY and SVGAGI. There are 14 residues in the CDR3. DNA for the CDR3: TGTGCCAGCAGGGGTGAGGGAGGGACCTACGAGCAGTACTTC. This translates into CASRGEGGTYEQYF.

The V and J genes are TRBV4-2 and TRBJ2-7; no definite D call. Looked up from germline, CDR1 is LGHNA and CDR2 is YNFKEQ. The CDR3 has 12 residues. Trimming took off 1 base at V and 2 bases at J, with 3 bases between the two ends. DNA of the CDR3: TGTGCCAGCAGCCAAGGAGCCTACGAGCAGTACTTC. Its translation is CASSQGAYEQYF.

V gene TRBV28 combines with J gene TRBJ2-7; D unresolved. In germline, CDR1 is MDHEN, CDR2 SYDVKM. V was shortened by 6 bases and J by 3 bases, with 6 bases between the two germline ends. The CDR3 has 11 residues. As DNA, the CDR3 is TGTGCCAGCAGCAATTTCTACGAGCAGTACTTC. Protein sequence: CASSNFYEQYF.

This chain links TRBV15 with TRBJ2-1; D may be TRBD2 (5 bases). Germline values: CDR1 LNHNV, CDR2 YYDKDF (reference sequence). With 0 bases removed from V and 4 bases from J, the gap between germline ends came to 13 bases. This CDR3 region has 16 residues. CDR3 region: CATSRELGPGYNEQFF. The CDR3, as DNA: TGTGCCACCAGCAGAGAACTCGGACCGGGGTACAATGAGCAGTTCTTC.